The 17 T cell receptor beta chains presented below share a single source sample, sequenced in a study of identifying expanded T cells in peripheral blood. Sequenced by immunoSEQ multiplex PCR; TCRdb stores in-frame clones only, minus some. The sample lists about 97,000 clones; approximately 89% were seen once. Sequencing was carried out using blood. All receptors derive from a person aged 18 to 70 in good health.

This clone was detected once. The chain carries TRBV7-9 and TRBJ1-2; 8 bases agree with TRBD1. Germline lookup yields CDR1 SEHNR and CDR2 FQNEAQ (reference sequence). The CDR3 sequence is 15 residues long. V lost 2 bases and J lost 3; bases outside the gene matches: 5. The CDR3 spells CASSLYGTGDYGYTF. In DNA form, the CDR3 reads TGTGCCAGCAGCTTATACGGGACAGGTGACTATGGCTACACCTTC.

This clone was seen only a few times. The chain carries TRBV6-6 and TRBJ2-2, with 7 nucleotides matching TRBD2. Germline trimming cut 2 bases from V and 4 bases from J; bases unmatched to any gene: 7. Germline values: CDR1 MNHNY, CDR2 SVGAGI (reference sequence). This CDR3 region has 16 residues. The CDR3: CASSYGLADLTGELFF. The CDR3 DNA reads as TGTGCCAGCAGTTACGGCCTAGCGGACCTCACCGGGGAGCTGTTTTTT.

This sequence joins TRBV6-5 and TRBJ2-1; TRBD2 matches at 13 bases. The CDR3 runs to 15 residues. V lost 10 bases, J lost 5 bases, and 8 bases stayed unmatched. Germline V gene lookup returns CDR1 MNHEY and CDR2 SVGAGI. This CDR3 is CAIKPGTSGDNEQFF. The CDR3 DNA reads TGTGCCATCAAGCCCGGGACTAGCGGGGACAATGAGCAGTTCTTC.

This clone was found once. The J gene is TRBJ2-1, the V gene TRBV2; 7 bases agree with TRBD1. The CDR3 spans 15 residues. Germline assignment: CDR1 SNHLY and CDR2 FYNNEI. The trim removed 6 bases at V and 0 bases at J, leaving 5 bases unmatched. For the CDR3, the DNA is TGTGCCAGCAGGGTGGGACAGACCTCCTACAATGAGCAGTTCTTC. It codes for CASRVGQTSYNEQFF.

J is TRBJ1-2 and V is TRBV19, with D unclear. This CDR3 has 15 amino acids. V was trimmed by 5 bases and J by 6 bases, leaving 19 bases between them. Germline V lookup: CDR1 LNHDA, CDR2 SQIVND (reference sequence). The CDR3 region is CASSLTWSGIDGYTF. CDR3 DNA sequence: TGTGCCAGTAGTCTTACCTGGTCAGGAATCGATGGCTACACCTTC.

CDR3 loop: CASSLAGAREQFF. CDR3 sequence (DNA): TGTGCCAGCAGCTTGGCGGGAGCAAGGGAGCAGTTCTTC. The chain joins TRBV5-4 to TRBJ2-1; D possibly corresponds to TRBD2 (6 bases). Trimming removed 0 bases from V and 10 bases from J, with 11 bases in between. Germline CDR1 SGHNT, CDR2 YYREEE (reference sequence). This CDR3 has 13 residues.

The V gene is TRBV7-7, the J gene TRBJ2-7; D may be TRBD1 or TRBD2 (5 bases each). The V gene lost 5 bases and the J gene lost 0 bases, with 11 bases spanning the gap. Germline V gene lookup returns CDR1 SSHAT and CDR2 FNYEAQ (reference sequence). The CDR3 contains 14 residues. CDR3 protein: CASSQGPTSYEQYF. Here the CDR3 DNA reads TGTGCCAGCAGCCAGGGACCGACCTCCTACGAGCAGTACTTC.

The chain couples TRBV28 to TRBJ2-2; 9 bases map to TRBD1. The V segment lost 3 bases and the J segment 4 bases; nucleotides outside the gene matches: 15. Germline V gene lookup returns CDR1 MDHEN and CDR2 SYDVKM. This CDR3 is built from 19 residues. CDR3 nucleotides: TGTGCCAGCAGTTTCCGTTCCGGGACAGGGTACAGCAGCACCGGGGAGCTGTTTTTT. This gives the protein CASSFRSGTGYSSTGELFF.

V and J are TRBV19 and TRBJ2-1; D uncertain. V was cut by 7 bases and J by 6 bases, with 10 bases left in between. Germline values: CDR1 LNHDA, CDR2 SQIVND (reference sequence). This CDR3 has 12 amino acids. CDR3 residues: CASTQDRNEQFF. The CDR3 nucleotides read TGTGCCAGTACCCAGGACCGCAATGAGCAGTTCTTC.

This chain connects TRBV19 to TRBJ2-7, with D possibly matching TRBD2 (5 bases). Trimming took off 4 bases at V and 3 bases at J, with 10 bases between the two ends. This CDR3 region has 13 residues. Germline CDR1 reads LNHDA; CDR2 reads SQIVND (reference sequence). CDR3 residues: CASSTTEGYEQYF. As DNA, the CDR3 is TGTGCCAGTAGTACGACCGAGGGCTACGAGCAGTACTTC.

A single count supports this clone. The genes are TRBV11-3 and TRBJ2-1; 10 bases align to TRBD1. V was pared by 5 bases and J by 3 bases, with 4 bases of the junction left unmatched. The length of the CDR3 is 15 residues. CDR1 is SGHNT, CDR2 YENEEA, per germline. The CDR3 spells CASSRGTGDYNEQFF. The CDR3 coding sequence is TGTGCCAGCAGCCGCGGGACAGGGGACTACAATGAGCAGTTCTTC. Full variable domain (outside the CDR3, taken from reference TRBV11-3 and TRBJ2-1): EAGVVQSPRYKIIEKKQPVAFWCNPISGHNTLYWYLQNLGQGPELLIRYENEEAVDDSQLPKDRFSAERLKGVDSTLKIQPAELGDSAVYLCASSRGTGDYNEQFFGPGTRLTVL.

This chain links TRBV28 with TRBJ2-3; 9 nucleotides match TRBD2. Germline CDR1 reads MDHEN; CDR2 reads SYDVKM. Germline trimming cut 6 bases from V and 3 bases from J; bases unmatched to any gene: 10. This CDR3 is built from 16 residues. The DNA for the CDR3 is TGTGCCAGCAGACCCAGGGCTAGCGGGAAGACAGATACGCAGTATTTT. Amino acids: CASRPRASGKTDTQYF.

This chain uses TRBV21-1 with TRBJ1-2; the D call TRBD1 from the table was never checked on the DNA. TRBV21-1 is classified as a pseudogene. This CDR3 region has 14 residues. DNA for the CDR3: TGTGCCAGCAGGCTTACAGGGGCCCTCTATGGCTACACCTTC. This encodes CASRLTGALYGYTF.

This chain connects TRBV29-1 to TRBJ1-4; D is undetermined. Trimming shortened V by 3 bases and J by 3 bases, and 8 bases separated the two germline ends. The CDR3 sequence is 13 residues long. The germline gives CDR1 SQVTM, CDR2 ANQGSEA. The CDR3 DNA sequence: TGCAGCGTTGAGGTCGGAGCTAATGAAAAACTGTTTTTT. It yields the protein CSVEVGANEKLFF.

The rearrangement uses TRBV5-4 and TRBJ2-7; TRBD2 aligns across 10 bases. V lost 0 bases, J lost 2 bases, and 8 bases stayed unmatched. CDR1 and CDR2 (germline): SGHNT, YYREEE (reference sequence). The CDR3 loop spans 17 amino acids. CDR3 nucleotides: TGTGCCAGCAGCTTGGCAGCTAGCGGGAGAGTGGCCTACGAGCAGTACTTC. It codes for CASSLAASGRVAYEQYF.

The rearrangement links TRBV29-1 to TRBJ1-1, with D possibly being TRBD1 (5 bases). The CDR3 totals 14 residues. Trimming took 7 bases from V and 0 from J, leaving 15 bases between them. The germline V gene has CDR1 SQVTM and CDR2 ANQGSEA. CDR3 region: CSACDSPMNTEAFF. In nucleotides, the CDR3 is TGCAGCGCCTGCGACAGCCCCATGAACACTGAAGCTTTCTTT.

The chain uses TRBV7-9 and TRBJ1-4; possibly TRBD1 for D (6 bases). Trimming shortened V by 0 bases and J by 4 bases, and 9 bases separated the two germline ends. Germline CDR1 reads SEHNR; CDR2 reads FQNEAQ (reference sequence). This CDR3 has 15 amino acids. CDR3 loop: CASSLADRFNEKLFF. DNA of the CDR3: TGTGCCAGCAGCTTAGCTGACAGGTTTAATGAAAAACTGTTTTTT.